Below are 18 T cell receptor beta chains sequenced from a single sample in a study of T cell responses to AZD1222 COVID-19 vaccine (dated by TCRdb to the early 2020s). The method behind the library was the immunoSEQ multiplex PCR assay. Held by TCRdb, this immuneACCESS table contains in-frame sequences only and omits some clones. Under half of the omission traces to an unresolved V gene where checked; the cause of the rest is unknown. The sample contains about 56,000 clones, 75% to 90% of them found a single time. The top ten hold roughly 7.2% of the sample. Explained via the paper, the time point label denotes: about 28 days (+/-7) after the second vaccine dose. The input for sequencing was peripheral blood, taken 28 days after the second AZD1222 dose. These receptor sequences come from an adult who received the AZD1222 COVID-19 vaccine.

The chain recombines TRBV6-2 or TRBV6-3 with TRBJ2-1; D uncertain. Trimming removed 2 bases from V and 5 bases from J, with 10 bases in between. In germline, CDR1 is MNHEY, CDR2 SVGEGT. The CDR3 totals 14 residues. The DNA for the CDR3 is TGTGCCAGCAGTTACGAGATCCAAAACAATGAGCAGTTCTTC. Translated: CASSYEIQNNEQFF.

This chain joins TRBV19 and TRBJ2-5, with D possibly matching TRBD2 (5 bases). Per germline, CDR1 LNHDA and CDR2 SQIVND (reference sequence). The CDR3 contains 14 residues. Trimming cost V 4 bases and J 4 bases, with 13 bases left between them. CDR3 nucleotide sequence: TGTGCCAGTAGTAGAGTTGAGGGAGTAGAGACCCAGTACTTC. Protein: CASSRVEGVETQYF.

The chain joins TRBV29-1 to TRBJ2-3; possibly TRBD1 for D (6 bases). Trimming removed 4 bases at V and 1 base at J, with 9 bases between. Germline CDR1 SQVTM, CDR2 ANQGSEA. CDR3 size: 13 residues. CDR3 nucleotide sequence: TGCAGCGTTGGGACAGCCGGCACAGATACGCAGTATTTT. Encoded protein: CSVGTAGTDTQYF.

The V gene is TRBV28, the J gene TRBJ1-2; D is possibly TRBD1 (5 bases). The CDR3 sequence is 16 residues long. V lost 2 bases and J 9 bases, leaving 22 bases between the germline ends. Germline values: CDR1 MDHEN, CDR2 SYDVKM. The CDR3 DNA follows: TGTGCCAGCAGTTTAGGGGGGAGGGGCGTCACGGCTAGCTACACCTTC. It translates to CASSLGGRGVTASYTF.

The rearrangement joins TRBV7-2 to TRBJ2-1; no reliable D call. Trimming took 2 bases from V and 4 from J, leaving 6 bases between them. This CDR3 comprises 13 residues. The germline CDR1 and CDR2 sequences are SGHTA and FQGNSA. The CDR3 nucleotides are TGTGCCAGCAGCTTAATGACATACAATGAGCAGTTCTTC. This gives the protein CASSLMTYNEQFF.

This clone came up a few times. The chain links TRBV6-5 to TRBJ1-6, with a tentative D call TRBD1 (6 bases). Germline lookup yields CDR1 MNHEY and CDR2 SVGAGI. The CDR3 contains 16 residues. V lost 2 bases and J 7 bases, leaving 15 bases between the germline ends. CDR3 bases: TGTGCCAGCAGTTACGGGCAGGGGTCCCAGAATTCACCCCTCCACTTT. Residues: CASSYGQGSQNSPLHF.

This clone came up once. This sequence joins TRBV19 and TRBJ2-7; 8 nucleotides match TRBD1. The CDR3 runs 16 residues. V shed 6 bases and J 0 bases; nucleotides not matched to a gene: 10. Germline V gene data show CDR1 as LNHDA and CDR2 as SQIVND (reference sequence). The CDR3 spells CASRKETGGISYEQYF. The CDR3 DNA reads as TGTGCCAGTAGGAAAGAAACAGGGGGAATCTCCTACGAGCAGTACTTC. Supplemented by reference TRBV19 and TRBJ2-7, the full variable domain reads DGGITQSPKYLFRKEGQNVTLSCEQNLNHDAMYWYRQDPGQGLRLIYYSQIVNDFQKGDIAEGYSVSREKKESFPLTVTSAQKNPTAFYLCASRKETGGISYEQYFGPGTRLTVT.

The V call is TRBV12-3 or TRBV12-4, the J call TRBJ1-2; the D is unclear. V was clipped by 6 bases and J by 4 bases, with 9 bases between them. The length of the CDR3 is 12 residues. CDR3 sequence reads: CASRREVYGYTF. DNA of the CDR3: TGTGCCAGCAGGCGGGAGGTCTATGGCTACACCTTC.

A single count supports this clone. The V gene is TRBV7-9, the J gene TRBJ1-1; D is possibly TRBD1 (5 bases). This CDR3 is built from 14 residues. The germline gives CDR1 SEHNR, CDR2 FQNEAQ (reference sequence). The germline V and J ends were trimmed by 3 bases and 4 bases, with 12 bases remaining between them. CDR3 nucleotide sequence: TGTGCCAGCAGCTTCGGGGGTTCGGGCACTGAAGCTTTCTTT. Its translation is CASSFGGSGTEAFF.

CDR3 residues: CASSMQGNEKLFF. In nucleotides, the CDR3 is TGTGCCAGTAGTATGCAAGGGAATGAAAAACTGTTTTTT. The chain is built from TRBV19 and TRBJ1-4; D is ambiguous. Germline V gives CDR1 LNHDA, CDR2 SQIVND (reference sequence). The CDR3 consists of 13 residues. Trimming took 3 bases from V and 5 from J, leaving 7 bases between them.

The chain recombines TRBV29-1 with TRBJ1-3; a possible D gene is TRBD1 (6 bases). In germline, CDR1 is SQVTM, CDR2 ANQGSEA. CDR3 length equals 13 residues. V was pared by 0 bases and J by 4 bases, with 7 bases between. The CDR3 reads CSVEEGAGNTIYF. CDR3 in DNA: TGCAGCGTTGAAGAGGGGGCCGGAAACACCATATATTTT.

The genes are TRBV12-3 or TRBV12-4 and TRBJ2-7, with D unclear. V dropped 6 bases and J dropped 5 bases, with 14 bases sitting between them. This CDR3 spans 13 amino acids. CDR3 sequence reads: CASSLQSRHEQYF. As DNA, the CDR3 is TGTGCCAGCAGCCTACAAAGCAGGCACGAGCAGTACTTC.

V gene TRBV6-5 combines with J gene TRBJ2-7; TRBD1 is a possible D gene (6 bases). The CDR3 has 14 residues. V lost 4 bases and J lost 1, with 11 bases in between. CDR1 is MNHEY, CDR2 SVGAGI, per germline. CDR3 DNA sequence: TGTGCCAGCAGTTTGGACAGCCAGTCCTACGAGCAGTACTTC. Its protein is CASSLDSQSYEQYF.

The chain couples TRBV2 to TRBJ1-5; no reliable D call. Germline-derived CDR1 and CDR2 are SNHLY and FYNNEI. The ends were cut back, 6 bases at V and 3 bases at J, with 12 bases in the middle. The CDR3 extends over 14 amino acids. The DNA of the CDR3 is TGTGCCAGCAGGGCTAGGACCTCCAATCAGCCCCAGCATTTT. Amino acids: CASRARTSNQPQHF.

The chain carries TRBV10-1 and TRBJ2-7; D is possibly TRBD1 (5 bases). V was clipped by 5 bases and J by 6 bases, with 11 bases between them. This CDR3 region has 12 residues. From germline, CDR1 is WNHNN and CDR2 SYGVQD (reference sequence). The CDR3 sequence: CASSSPGCEQYF. CDR3 coding DNA: TGCGCCAGCAGTTCTCCAGGGTGCGAGCAGTACTTC.

This sequence joins TRBV18 and TRBJ2-5; 10 nucleotides line up with TRBD1. V trimming: 6 bases; J trimming: 3 bases; junction bases outside the gene matches: 4. The CDR3 consists of 14 residues. Germline V lookup: CDR1 KGHSH, CDR2 LQKENI. The CDR3 DNA reads as TGTGCCAGCTCGGCCGGGACAGGGGAAGAGACCCAGTACTTC. This codes for CASSAGTGEETQYF.

The chain couples TRBV3-1 (or the pseudogene TRBV3-2) to TRBJ2-1; D not certain. This CDR3 has 14 amino acids. CDR1 is LGHDT and CDR2 is YNNKEL in the germline V gene (reference sequence). V dropped 2 bases and J dropped 9 bases, with 14 bases sitting between them. The CDR3 spells CASSQLILGGEQFF. CDR3 DNA: TGTGCCAGCAGCCAACTCATCCTAGGCGGTGAGCAGTTCTTC.

The chain employs TRBV7-8 and TRBJ2-3; 8 bases fit TRBD2. After removal of 5 bases from V and 4 bases from J, the junction contained 5 bases not matched to a gene. The CDR3 consists of 14 residues. In germline, CDR1 is SGHVS, CDR2 FQNEAQ. In DNA form, the CDR3 reads TGTGCCAGCAGCAGCCGGGAGGGTGCAGATACGCAGTATTTT. Residues: CASSSREGADTQYF.